The clone carrying this TCR beta chain was counted many times. Every individual TCR cDNA molecule carried its own unique molecular identifier, which allowed correction of PCR and sequencing errors. TCRdb re-called the 5' RACE reads through MiXCR, storing one row per CDR3 protein. The sample shows fewer than 20,000 distinct CDR3 sequences, 7% to 10% of them seen only once. This specimen comes from a study of spatial heterogeneity in lung cancer. Study-level information: Consistently, beta-chain sequences turned up in larger numbers than alpha-chain sequences did. Every unique TCR and UMI combination, on average, appeared more than ten times in raw reads.

The CDR3 extends over 13 amino acids. Per the germline V gene, CDR1 is MDHEN and CDR2 is SYDVKM. V lost 5 bases, J lost 12 bases, and 20 bases lay in between. Time point denoted: blood at routine non-recurrence follow-up after resection. Without sorting, whole RNA was sequenced from tumor, nontumor lung or frozen PBMC. The receptor's source is a male donor with early-stage non-small cell lung cancer. The chain has TRBV28 and TRBJ2-7; possibly TRBD1 for D (5 bases). This specimen was PBMCs, taken at follow-up. For the CDR3, the DNA is TGTGCCAGCAGTAGGGGCTACTCCGGATCTTCGTACTTC. This gives the protein CASSRGYSGSSYF. Supplemented by reference TRBV28 and TRBJ2-7, the full variable domain reads DVKVTQSSRYLVKRTGEKVFLECVQDMDHENMFWYRQDPGLGLRLIYFSYDVKMKEKGDIPEGYSVSREKKERFSLILESASTNQTSMYLCASSRGYSGSSYFGPGTRLTVT.